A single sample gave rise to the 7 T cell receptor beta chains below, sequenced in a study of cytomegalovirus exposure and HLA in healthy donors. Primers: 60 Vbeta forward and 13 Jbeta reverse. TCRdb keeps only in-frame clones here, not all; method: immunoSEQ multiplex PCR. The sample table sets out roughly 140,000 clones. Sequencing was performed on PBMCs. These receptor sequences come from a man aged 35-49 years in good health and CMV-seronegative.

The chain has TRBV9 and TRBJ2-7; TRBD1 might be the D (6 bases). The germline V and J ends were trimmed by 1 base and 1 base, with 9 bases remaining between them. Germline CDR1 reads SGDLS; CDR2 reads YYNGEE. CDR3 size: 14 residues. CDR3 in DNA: TGTGCCAGCAGCGTATCACAGGGTTCCTACGAGCAGTACTTC. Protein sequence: CASSVSQGSYEQYF.

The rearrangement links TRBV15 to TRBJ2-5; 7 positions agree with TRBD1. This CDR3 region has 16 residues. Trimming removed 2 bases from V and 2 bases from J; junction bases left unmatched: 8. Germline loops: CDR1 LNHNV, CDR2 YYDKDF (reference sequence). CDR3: CATSRPGTAPQETQYF. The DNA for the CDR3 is TGTGCCACCAGCAGACCCGGGACAGCGCCTCAAGAGACCCAGTACTTC. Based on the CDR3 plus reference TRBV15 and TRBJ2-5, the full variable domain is DAMVIQNPRYQVTQFGKPVTLSCSQTLNHNVMYWYQQKSSQAPKLLFHYYDKDFNNEADTPDNFQSRRPNTSFCFLDIRSPGLGDTAMYLCATSRPGTAPQETQYFGPGTRLLVL.

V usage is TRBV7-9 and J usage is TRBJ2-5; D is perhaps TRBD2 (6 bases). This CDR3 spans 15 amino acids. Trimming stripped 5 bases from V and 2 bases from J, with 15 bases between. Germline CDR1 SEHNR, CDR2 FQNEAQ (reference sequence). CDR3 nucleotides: TGTGCCAGCAGCAGAACCGGAGGGGCTCAAGAGACCCAGTACTTC. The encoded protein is CASSRTGGAQETQYF.

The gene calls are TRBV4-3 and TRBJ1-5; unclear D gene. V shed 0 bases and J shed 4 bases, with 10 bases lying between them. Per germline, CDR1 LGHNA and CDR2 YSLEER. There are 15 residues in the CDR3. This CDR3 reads CASSQDLLLNQPQHF. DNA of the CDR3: TGCGCCAGCAGCCAAGATCTCCTTTTAAATCAGCCCCAGCATTTT.

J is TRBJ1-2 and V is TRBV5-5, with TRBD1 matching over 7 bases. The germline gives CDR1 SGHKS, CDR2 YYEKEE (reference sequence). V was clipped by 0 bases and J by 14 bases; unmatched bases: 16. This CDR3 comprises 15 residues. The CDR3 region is CASSLVEGTALHNTF. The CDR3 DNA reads TGTGCCAGCAGCTTGGTAGAGGGGACAGCCCTTCATAATACCTTC.

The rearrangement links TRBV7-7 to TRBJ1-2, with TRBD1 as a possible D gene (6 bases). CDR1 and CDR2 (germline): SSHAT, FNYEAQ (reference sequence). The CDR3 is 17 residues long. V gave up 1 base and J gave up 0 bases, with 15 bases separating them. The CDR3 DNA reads TGTGCCAGCAGCTTAGTAGCACAGGGAGCTTCTAACTATGGCTACACCTTC. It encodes CASSLVAQGASNYGYTF.

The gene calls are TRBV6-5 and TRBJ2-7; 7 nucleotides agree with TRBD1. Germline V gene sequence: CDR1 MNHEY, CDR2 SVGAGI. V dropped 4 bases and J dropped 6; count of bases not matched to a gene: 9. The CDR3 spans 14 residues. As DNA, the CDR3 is TGTGCCAGCAGTTCCGACAGGGAATTTAGCGAGCAGTACTTC. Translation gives CASSSDREFSEQYF.